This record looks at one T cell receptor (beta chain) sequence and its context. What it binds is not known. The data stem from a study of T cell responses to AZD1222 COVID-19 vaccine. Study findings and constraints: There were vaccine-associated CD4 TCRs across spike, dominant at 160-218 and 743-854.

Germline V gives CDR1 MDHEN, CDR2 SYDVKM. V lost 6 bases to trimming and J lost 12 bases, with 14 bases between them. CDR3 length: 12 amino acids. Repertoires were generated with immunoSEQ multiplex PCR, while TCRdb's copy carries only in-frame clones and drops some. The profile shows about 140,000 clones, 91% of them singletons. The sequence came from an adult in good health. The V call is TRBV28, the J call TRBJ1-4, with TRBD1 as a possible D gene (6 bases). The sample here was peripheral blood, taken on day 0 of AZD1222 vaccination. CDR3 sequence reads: CASSETPGELFF. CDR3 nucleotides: TGTGCCAGCAGCGAGACCCCAGGGGAACTGTTTTTT.